This T cell receptor beta chain was identified in a study of immune characterization of retroperitoneal liposarcoma. Germline lookup yields CDR1 MNHNS and CDR2 SASEGT. CDR3 length: 13 residues. Trimming removed 2 bases at V and 4 bases at J, with 8 bases between. This clonotype is medium-sized within its sample. Via MiXCR, TCRdb re-called the PCR reads, giving one row per CDR3 protein. The table shows some 11,000 distinct CDR3 sequences, with about a quarter occurring only once. The V call is TRBV6-1, the J call TRBJ1-1; no clear D gene. The clonotype was recovered from a male donor with retroperitoneal liposarcoma. The sequencing sample was made of tumor tissue. CDR3 in amino acids: CASSENLGTEAFF. As DNA, the CDR3 is TGTGCCAGCAGTGAAAACCTGGGCACTGAAGCTTTCTTT.